The 19 T cell receptor beta chains below were found in one sample sequenced in a study of blood T cell repertoires in COVID-19. Sequenced by immunoSEQ multiplex PCR; TCRdb stores in-frame clones only, minus some. The sample includes 90,000 to 150,000 clones, about nine tenths of them seen just once. Sequenced input: peripheral blood. These receptors were collected from a human donor in a cohort sampled during active COVID-19.

This clone has more than one count but fewer than ten. The chain employs TRBV3-1 (or the pseudogene TRBV3-2) and TRBJ1-6; no firm D call. Trimming left V 0 bases short and J 7 bases short, with 7 bases between. CDR3 length: 14 amino acids. The germline V gene encodes CDR1 LGHDT and CDR2 YNNKEL (reference sequence). In DNA form, the CDR3 reads TGTGCCAGCAGCCAAGAGACGGGAAATTCACCCCTCCACTTT. As protein: CASSQETGNSPLHF.

This clone came up a few times. The rearrangement uses TRBV18 and TRBJ1-6, with D possibly matching TRBD1 (6 bases). This CDR3 is built from 14 residues. Germline lookup yields CDR1 KGHSH and CDR2 LQKENI. V was trimmed by 5 bases and J by 8 bases, leaving 13 bases between them. CDR3 in amino acids: CASSSDPGDSPLHF. Written as DNA, the CDR3 is TGTGCCAGCTCATCCGATCCAGGGGATTCACCCCTCCACTTT.

This sequence joins TRBV5-1 and TRBJ2-3; 11 bases line up with TRBD2. Germline lookup yields CDR1 SGHRS and CDR2 YFSETQ. V was pared by 4 bases and J by 5 bases, with 6 bases of the junction left unmatched. CDR3 length: 15 residues. CDR3 protein: CASSKGLAVVDTQYF. DNA for the CDR3: TGCGCCAGCAGCAAGGGACTAGCGGTGGTAGATACGCAGTATTTT.

This chain uses TRBV15 with TRBJ2-1; 10 bases align to TRBD2. Germline values: CDR1 LNHNV, CDR2 YYDKDF (reference sequence). V lost 2 bases to trimming and J lost 7 bases; unmatched junction nucleotides: 8. The CDR3 is 16 residues long. The CDR3 loop reads CATSRKTSGIINEQFF. As DNA, the CDR3 is TGTGCCACCAGCAGAAAAACTAGCGGGATTATAAATGAGCAGTTCTTC.

The chain uses TRBV5-1 and TRBJ2-3, with TRBD1 identical over 7 bases. CDR3 length: 14 amino acids. Trimming took 2 bases from V and 1 from J; bases not matched to a gene: 1. The germline V gene has CDR1 SGHRS and CDR2 YFSETQ. This chain's CDR3 is CASSFGQGTDTQYF. For the CDR3, the DNA is TGCGCCAGCAGCTTCGGACAGGGCACAGATACGCAGTATTTT.

The rearrangement uses TRBV5-1 and TRBJ1-1; maybe TRBD1 (5 bases). The CDR3 spans 16 residues. V shed 1 base and J shed 4 bases, with 17 bases lying between them. CDR1 and CDR2 from the germline V gene are SGHRS and YFSETQ. The CDR3 DNA follows: TGCGCCAGCAGCTTGTCCCCGGGGGGGGTGACCACTGAAGCTTTCTTT. Its translation: CASSLSPGGVTTEAFF.

V is TRBV20-1 and J is TRBJ1-2; no firm D call. The V end was cut by 3 bases, the J end by 5 bases, with 7 bases between. The V gene's germline CDR1 is DFQATT and CDR2 SNEGSKA (reference sequence). The CDR3 is 11 amino acids. The CDR3, as DNA: TGCAGTGCTAGCATCGAGTATGGCTACACCTTC. It yields the protein CSASIEYGYTF.

The chain employs TRBV11-2 and TRBJ2-4; no firm D call. The CDR3 consists of 11 residues. Germline values: CDR1 SGHAT, CDR2 FQNNGV. The ends were cut back, 7 bases at V and 6 bases at J, with 7 bases in the middle. The CDR3 loop is CASTSGNIQYF. CDR3 coding DNA: TGTGCCAGCACGTCCGGAAACATTCAGTACTTC.

The chain links TRBV2 to TRBJ1-2; TRBD1 matches at 9 bases. With 5 bases clipped from V and 4 bases from J, the junction kept 8 bases outside the gene matches. Germline V gene data show CDR1 as SNHLY and CDR2 as FYNNEI. This CDR3 has 15 amino acids. CDR3 region: CASSSGTGLLYGYTF. DNA for the CDR3: TGTGCCAGCAGTTCCGGGACAGGGCTTCTCTATGGCTACACCTTC.

The rearrangement joins TRBV2 to TRBJ1-1, with D possibly matching TRBD1 (6 bases). Deletions cut 5 bases from V and 0 bases from J, with 10 bases between. Per germline, CDR1 SNHLY and CDR2 FYNNEI. There are 14 residues in the CDR3. The CDR3 nucleotides read TGTGCCAGCAGTTGGACAGCCATGAACACTGAAGCTTTCTTT. It is translated as CASSWTAMNTEAFF.

This chain connects TRBV30 to TRBJ1-3; TRBD1 matches at 7 bases. The CDR3 runs 14 residues. CDR1 GTSNPN and CDR2 SVGIG come from the germline V gene (reference sequence). The V gene end was trimmed by 7 bases and the J gene end by 1 base; junction bases not matched to a gene: 7. As DNA, the CDR3 is TGTGCCTTCAGCACAGGGGTTTCTGGAAACACCATATATTTT. Translating gives CAFSTGVSGNTIYF.

The chain is built from TRBV6-5 and TRBJ1-2, with 9 positions matching TRBD1. From germline, CDR1 is MNHEY and CDR2 SVGAGI. The CDR3 has 13 residues. The J segment lost 3 bases and the V segment lost 6 bases, leaving 2 bases of the junction unmatched. The CDR3 region has the DNA TGTGCCAGCAGACGGACAGGGGACTATGGCTACACCTTC. It encodes CASRRTGDYGYTF.

The chain uses TRBV19 and TRBJ2-7, with TRBD1 identical over 7 bases. This CDR3 is built from 16 residues. V lost 0 bases, J lost 0 bases, and 5 bases stayed unmatched. Germline V gene data show CDR1 as LNHDA and CDR2 as SQIVND (reference sequence). The CDR3: CASSIEAGGLSYEQYF. CDR3 sequence (DNA): TGTGCCAGTAGTATAGAGGCAGGGGGTCTCTCCTACGAGCAGTACTTC.

This chain uses TRBV6-1 with TRBJ1-4; no firm D call. Trimming removed 0 bases from V and 7 bases from J, with 15 bases in between. The CDR3 totals 16 residues. From germline, CDR1 is MNHNS and CDR2 SASEGT. This chain's CDR3 is CASSEALGHAREKLFF. CDR3 in DNA: TGTGCCAGCAGTGAAGCCCTAGGTCATGCGCGTGAAAAACTGTTTTTT.

This sequence joins TRBV3-1 (or the pseudogene TRBV3-2) and TRBJ2-3; unclear D gene. V gave up 1 base and J gave up 5 bases, with 10 bases separating them. The germline CDR1 and CDR2 sequences are LGHDT and YNNKEL (reference sequence). The CDR3 extends over 14 amino acids. The CDR3, as DNA: TGTGCCAGCAGCCAAGTCTCAGGTGTAGATACGCAGTATTTT. Translated: CASSQVSGVDTQYF.

The chain uses TRBV6-4 and TRBJ2-2; D perhaps matches TRBD2 (6 bases). CDR1 and CDR2 (germline): MRHNA, SNTAGT. V lost 4 bases and J lost 4, with 10 bases in between. This CDR3 spans 14 amino acids. CDR3 region: CASSVEGGTGELFF. The CDR3 nucleotides read TGTGCCAGCAGTGTGGAGGGCGGCACCGGGGAGCTGTTTTTT.

The rearrangement uses TRBV7-9 and TRBJ1-1, with 7 bases aligning to TRBD1. The CDR3 loop spans 15 amino acids. The V and J ends lost 3 bases and 1 base, in that order; junction bases with no gene match: 5. Per the germline V gene, CDR1 is SEHNR and CDR2 is FQNEAQ (reference sequence). The CDR3 DNA reads as TGTGCCAGCAGCTTTGGTGACAGGGCGAACACTGAAGCTTTCTTT. As protein: CASSFGDRANTEAFF.

This clone was picked up one time. The V and J genes are TRBV11-2 and TRBJ2-2; D unresolved. CDR1 is SGHAT and CDR2 is FQNNGV in the germline V gene. The CDR3 has 13 amino acids. Trimming left V 10 bases short and J 5 bases short, with 14 bases between. The CDR3 DNA reads as TGTGCCACCTCGGAGAAACGGACCGGGGAGCTGTTTTTT. Residues: CATSEKRTGELFF.

A single count supports this clone. The rearrangement joins TRBV19 to TRBJ2-1, with D uncertain. V shed 0 bases and J shed 7 bases, with 7 bases lying between them. Germline V CDR1 and CDR2: LNHDA, SQIVND (reference sequence). This CDR3 is 13 amino acids long. Here the CDR3 reads CASSIDLRNEQFF. The CDR3 DNA sequence: TGTGCCAGTAGTATAGATCTAAGAAATGAGCAGTTCTTC.